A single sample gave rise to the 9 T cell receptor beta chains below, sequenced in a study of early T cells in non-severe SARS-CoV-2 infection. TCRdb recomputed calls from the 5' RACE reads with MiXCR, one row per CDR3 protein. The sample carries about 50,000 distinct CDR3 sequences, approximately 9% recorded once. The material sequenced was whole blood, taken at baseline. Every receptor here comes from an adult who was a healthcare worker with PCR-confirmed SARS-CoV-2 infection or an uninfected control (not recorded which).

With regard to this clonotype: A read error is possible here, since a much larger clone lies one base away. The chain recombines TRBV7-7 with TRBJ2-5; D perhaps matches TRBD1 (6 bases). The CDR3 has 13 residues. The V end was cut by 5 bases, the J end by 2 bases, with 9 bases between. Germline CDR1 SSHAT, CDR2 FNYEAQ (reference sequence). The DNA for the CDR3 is TGTGCCAGCAGCATAGGACAGCAAGAGACCCAGTACTTC. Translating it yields CASSIGQQETQYF.

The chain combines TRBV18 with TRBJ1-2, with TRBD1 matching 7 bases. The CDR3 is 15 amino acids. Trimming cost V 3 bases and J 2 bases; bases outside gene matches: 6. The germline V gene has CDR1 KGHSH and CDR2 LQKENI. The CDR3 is CASSPAQQGNYGYTF. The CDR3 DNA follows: TGTGCCAGCTCACCGGCTCAACAGGGGAACTATGGCTACACCTTC.

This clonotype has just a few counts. The CDR3 loop reads CSAATSGGLSYEQYF. CDR3 sequence (DNA): TGCAGTGCTGCTACTAGCGGGGGCCTCTCCTACGAGCAGTACTTC. V is TRBV20-1 and J is TRBJ2-7, with 11 positions matching TRBD2. Germline loops: CDR1 DFQATT, CDR2 SNEGSKA (reference sequence). V lost 5 bases to trimming and J lost 0 bases; unmatched junction nucleotides: 6. The CDR3 runs to 15 residues.

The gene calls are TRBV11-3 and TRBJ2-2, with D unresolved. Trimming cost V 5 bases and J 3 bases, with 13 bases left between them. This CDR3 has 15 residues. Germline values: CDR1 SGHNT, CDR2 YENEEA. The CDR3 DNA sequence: TGTGCCAGCAGCAAAGACCCTGCATACACCGGGGAGCTGTTTTTT. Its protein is CASSKDPAYTGELFF.

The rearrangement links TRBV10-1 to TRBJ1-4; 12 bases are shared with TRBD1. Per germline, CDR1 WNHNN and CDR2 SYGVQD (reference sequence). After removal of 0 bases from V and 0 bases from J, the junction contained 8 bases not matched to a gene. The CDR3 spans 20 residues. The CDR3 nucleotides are TGCGCCAGCAGTGAGTCCACTCTCGGGACAGGGGGCTCAACTAATGAAAAACTGTTTTTT. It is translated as CASSESTLGTGGSTNEKLFF.

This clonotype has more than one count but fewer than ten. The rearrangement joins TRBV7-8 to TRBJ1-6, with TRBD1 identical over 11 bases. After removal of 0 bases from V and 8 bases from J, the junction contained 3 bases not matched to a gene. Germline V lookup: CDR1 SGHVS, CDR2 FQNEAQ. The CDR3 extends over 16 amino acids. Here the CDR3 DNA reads TGTGCCAGCAGCTTAGCGGACAGGGGGCCAGATTCACCCCTCCACTTT. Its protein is CASSLADRGPDSPLHF. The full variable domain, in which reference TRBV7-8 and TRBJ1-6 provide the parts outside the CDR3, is GAGVSQSPRYKVAKRGQDVALRCDPISGHVSLFWYQQALGQGPEFLTYFQNEAQLDKSGLPSDRFFAERPEGSVSTLKIQRTQQEDSAVYLCASSLADRGPDSPLHFGNGTRLTVT.

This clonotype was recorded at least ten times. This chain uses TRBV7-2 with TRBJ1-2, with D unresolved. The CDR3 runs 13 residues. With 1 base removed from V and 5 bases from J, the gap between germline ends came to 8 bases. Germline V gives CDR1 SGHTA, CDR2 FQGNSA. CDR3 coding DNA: TGTGCCAGCAGCTTAGATGTCGGGTATGGCTACACCTTC. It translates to CASSLDVGYGYTF. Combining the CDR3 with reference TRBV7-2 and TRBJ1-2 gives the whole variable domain GAGVSQSPSNKVTEKGKDVELRCDPISGHTALYWYRQSLGQGLEFLIYFQGNSAPDKSGLPSDRFSAERTGGSVSTLTIQRTQQEDSAVYLCASSLDVGYGYTFGSGTRLTVV.

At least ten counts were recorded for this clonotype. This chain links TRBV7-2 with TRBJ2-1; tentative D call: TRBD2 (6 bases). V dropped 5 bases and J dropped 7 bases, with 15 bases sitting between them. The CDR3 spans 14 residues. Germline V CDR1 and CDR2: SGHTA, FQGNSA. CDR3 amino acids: CASSPAWGDNEQFF. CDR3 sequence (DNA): TGTGCCAGCAGCCCAGCGTGGGGGGATAATGAGCAGTTCTTC.

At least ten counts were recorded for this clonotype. CDR3 residues: CAWMAQNRGPGGELFF. CDR3 DNA: TGTGCCTGGATGGCACAGAACAGGGGGCCGGGCGGGGAGCTGTTTTTT. This chain connects TRBV30 to TRBJ2-2, with 9 bases matching TRBD1. The V gene end was trimmed by 4 bases and the J gene end by 7 bases; junction bases not matched to a gene: 13. The CDR3 is made up of 16 amino acids. CDR1 GTSNPN and CDR2 SVGIG come from the germline V gene (reference sequence). The full variable domain, its missing parts supplied by reference TRBV30 and TRBJ2-2, is SQTIHQWPATLVQPVGSPLSLECTVEGTSNPNLYWYRQAAGRGLQLLFYSVGIGQISSEVPQNLSASRPQDRQFILSSKKLLLSDSGFYLCAWMAQNRGPGGELFFGEGSRLTVL.